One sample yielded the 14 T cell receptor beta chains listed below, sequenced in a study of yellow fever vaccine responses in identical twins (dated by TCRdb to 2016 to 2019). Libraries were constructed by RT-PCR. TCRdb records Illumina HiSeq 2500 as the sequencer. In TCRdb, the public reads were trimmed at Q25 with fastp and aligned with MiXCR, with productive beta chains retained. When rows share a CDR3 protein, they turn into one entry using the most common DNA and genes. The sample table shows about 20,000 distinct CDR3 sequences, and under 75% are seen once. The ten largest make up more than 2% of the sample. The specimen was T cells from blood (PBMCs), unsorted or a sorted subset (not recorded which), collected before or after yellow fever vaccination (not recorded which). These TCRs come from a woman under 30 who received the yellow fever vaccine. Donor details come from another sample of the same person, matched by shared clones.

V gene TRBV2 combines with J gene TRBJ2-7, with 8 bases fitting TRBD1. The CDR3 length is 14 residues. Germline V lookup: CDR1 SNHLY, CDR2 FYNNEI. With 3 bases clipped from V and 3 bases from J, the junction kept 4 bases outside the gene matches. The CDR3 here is CASSDRTGFYEQYF. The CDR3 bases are TGTGCCAGCAGTGATAGGACAGGGTTCTACGAGCAGTACTTC.

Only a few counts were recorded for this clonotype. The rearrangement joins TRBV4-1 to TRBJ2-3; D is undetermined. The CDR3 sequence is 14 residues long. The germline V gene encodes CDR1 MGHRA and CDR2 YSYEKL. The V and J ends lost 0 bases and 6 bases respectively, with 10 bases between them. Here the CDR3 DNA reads TGCGCCAGCAGCCAAGATCCGAGTGTGGATACGCAGTATTTT. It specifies CASSQDPSVDTQYF.

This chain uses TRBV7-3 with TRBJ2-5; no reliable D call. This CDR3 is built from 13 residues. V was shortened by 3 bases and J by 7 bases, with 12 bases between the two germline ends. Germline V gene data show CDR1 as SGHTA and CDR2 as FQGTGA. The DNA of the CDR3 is TGTGCCAGCAGCTTCGGCGGAGCTGGGACCCAGTACTTC. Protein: CASSFGGAGTQYF.

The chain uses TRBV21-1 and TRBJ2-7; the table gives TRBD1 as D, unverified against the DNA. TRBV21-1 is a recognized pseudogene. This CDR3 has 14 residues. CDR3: CASSKRGQTYEQYV. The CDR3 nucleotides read TGTGCCAGCAGCAAAAGGGGGCAGACCTACGAGCAGTACGTC.

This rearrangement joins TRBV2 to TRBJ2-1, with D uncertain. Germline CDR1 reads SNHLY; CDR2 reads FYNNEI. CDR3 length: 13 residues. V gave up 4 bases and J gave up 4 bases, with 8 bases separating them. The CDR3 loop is CASSGVDYNEQFF. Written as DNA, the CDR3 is TGTGCCAGCAGTGGCGTAGATTACAATGAGCAGTTCTTC.

The CDR3 sequence is CASSQRAENSYNEQFF. CDR3 DNA sequence: TGCGCCAGCAGCCAGAGGGCGGAGAACTCCTACAATGAGCAGTTCTTC. The chain carries TRBV4-1 and TRBJ2-1; the D gene is possibly TRBD2 (5 bases). CDR1 is MGHRA and CDR2 is YSYEKL in the germline V gene. CDR3 length equals 16 residues. Deletions cut 3 bases from V and 0 bases from J, with 12 bases between.

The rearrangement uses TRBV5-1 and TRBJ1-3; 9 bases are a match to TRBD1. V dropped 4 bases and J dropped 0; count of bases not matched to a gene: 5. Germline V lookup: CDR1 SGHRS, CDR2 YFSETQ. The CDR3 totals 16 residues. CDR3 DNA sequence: TGCGCCAGCAGCATTGGGACAGGGCTCTCTGGAAACACCATATATTTT. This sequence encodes CASSIGTGLSGNTIYF.

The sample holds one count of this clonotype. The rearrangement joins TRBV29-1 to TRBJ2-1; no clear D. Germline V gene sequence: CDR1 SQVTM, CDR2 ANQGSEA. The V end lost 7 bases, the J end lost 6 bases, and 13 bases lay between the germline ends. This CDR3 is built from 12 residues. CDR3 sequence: CSAIMDLNEQFF. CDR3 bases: TGCAGCGCAATAATGGACCTCAATGAGCAGTTCTTC.

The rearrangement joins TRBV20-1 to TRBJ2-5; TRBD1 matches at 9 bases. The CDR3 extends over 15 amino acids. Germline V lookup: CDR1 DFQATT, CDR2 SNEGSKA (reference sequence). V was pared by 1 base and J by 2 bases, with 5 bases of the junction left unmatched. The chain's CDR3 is CSARAWDRAQETQYF. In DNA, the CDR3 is TGCAGTGCTAGAGCCTGGGACAGGGCTCAAGAGACCCAGTACTTC.

CDR3 nucleotides: TGCAGCGTCCACGACAGGCCCTACAATGAGCAGTTCTTC. Translated: CSVHDRPYNEQFF. The rearrangement joins TRBV29-1 to TRBJ2-1; maybe TRBD1 (6 bases). Trimming stripped 6 bases from V and 2 bases from J, with 11 bases between. CDR1 is SQVTM and CDR2 is ANQGSEA in the germline V gene. The CDR3 is made up of 13 amino acids.

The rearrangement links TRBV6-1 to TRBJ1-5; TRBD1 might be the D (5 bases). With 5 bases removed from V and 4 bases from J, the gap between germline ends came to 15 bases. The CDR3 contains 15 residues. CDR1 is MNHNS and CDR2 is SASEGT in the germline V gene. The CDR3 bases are TGTGCCAGCAGTCCCTCCGGGACGGGTAATCAGCCCCAGCATTTT. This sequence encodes CASSPSGTGNQPQHF.

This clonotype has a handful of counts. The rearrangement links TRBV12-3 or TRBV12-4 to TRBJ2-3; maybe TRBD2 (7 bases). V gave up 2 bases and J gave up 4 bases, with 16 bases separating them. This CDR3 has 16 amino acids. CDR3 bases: TGTGCCAGCAGTTTAACGGGGGGCAGTTTGGCAGATACGCAGTATTTT. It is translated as CASSLTGGSLADTQYF.

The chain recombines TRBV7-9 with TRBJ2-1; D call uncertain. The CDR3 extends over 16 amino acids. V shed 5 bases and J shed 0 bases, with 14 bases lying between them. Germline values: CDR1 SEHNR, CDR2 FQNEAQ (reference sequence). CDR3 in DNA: TGTGCCAGCAGCCCCGACCGACTCCGCTCCTACAATGAGCAGTTCTTC. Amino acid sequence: CASSPDRLRSYNEQFF.

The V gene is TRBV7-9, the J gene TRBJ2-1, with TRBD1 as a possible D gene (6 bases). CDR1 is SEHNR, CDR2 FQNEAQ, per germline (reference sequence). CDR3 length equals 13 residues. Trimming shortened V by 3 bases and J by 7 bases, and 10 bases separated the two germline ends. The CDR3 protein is CASSFSDRNEQFF. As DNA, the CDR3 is TGTGCCAGCAGCTTCTCTGACAGGAATGAGCAGTTCTTC. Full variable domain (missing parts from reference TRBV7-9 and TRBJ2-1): DTGVSQNPRHKITKRGQNVTFRCDPISEHNRLYWYRQTLGQGPEFLTYFQNEAQLEKSRLLSDRFSAERPKGSFSTLEIQRTEQGDSAMYLCASSFSDRNEQFFGPGTRLTVL.